Presented here are 8 T cell receptor beta chains from one specimen sequenced in a study of sequential checkpoint blockade in melanoma. Treatment denoted: randomized to nivolumab then ipilimumab (arm A) or the reverse (arm B). Method: immunoSEQ multiplex PCR; TCRdb's copy keeps in-frame clones and lacks some. The repertoire holds under 50,000 clones, with more than 70% as singletons. Sequences were derived from CD8+ T cells sorted from blood (inferred from file names), sampled from a patient given nivolumab and ipilimumab in sequence. The receptors were gathered from a human donor with melanoma.

This chain connects TRBV28 to TRBJ1-1; D ambiguous. The V end lost 2 bases, the J end lost 0 bases, and 10 bases lay between the germline ends. CDR3 size: 15 residues. Per the germline V gene, CDR1 is MDHEN and CDR2 is SYDVKM. The CDR3: CASSLHPGMNTEAFF. CDR3 DNA: TGTGCCAGCAGTTTACACCCGGGTATGAACACTGAAGCTTTCTTT. The entire variable domain, with the rest obtained from reference TRBV28 and TRBJ1-1, is as follows: DVKVTQSSRYLVKRTGEKVFLECVQDMDHENMFWYRQDPGLGLRLIYFSYDVKMKEKGDIPEGYSVSREKKERFSLILESASTNQTSMYLCASSLHPGMNTEAFFGQGTRLTVV.

This rearrangement joins TRBV4-3 to TRBJ2-1; no clear D. Germline V lookup: CDR1 LGHNA, CDR2 YSLEER. There are 17 residues in the CDR3. V was pared by 0 bases and J by 0 bases, with 12 bases between. The CDR3 coding sequence is TGCGCCAGCAGCCAAGAATTAATGAGCTTCTCCTACAATGAGCAGTTCTTC. This encodes CASSQELMSFSYNEQFF.

V usage is TRBV27 and J usage is TRBJ2-6; TRBD1 matches at 8 bases. CDR1 is MNHEY and CDR2 is SMNVEV in the germline V gene (reference sequence). The V gene end was trimmed by 4 bases and the J gene end by 2 bases; junction bases not matched to a gene: 13. The CDR3 is 19 amino acids. The CDR3 DNA reads as TGTGCCAGCAGTTCCCTGACAGGGGACCCCTTCACTGGGGCCAACGTCCTGACTTTC. It translates to CASSSLTGDPFTGANVLTF.

J is TRBJ2-1 and V is TRBV9, with TRBD2 identical over 9 bases. The CDR3 totals 15 residues. V gave up 0 bases and J gave up 7 bases; unmatched junction bases: 5. Germline V gene data show CDR1 as SGDLS and CDR2 as YYNGEE. The CDR3 sequence: CASSVEGSGSNEQFF. The CDR3 DNA is TGTGCCAGCAGCGTAGAGGGTAGCGGGAGTAATGAGCAGTTCTTC.

This chain connects TRBV19 to TRBJ1-5; 7 positions match TRBD1. The germline V gene has CDR1 LNHDA and CDR2 SQIVND (reference sequence). This CDR3 is built from 17 residues. V shed 4 bases and J 0 bases; nucleotides not matched to a gene: 9. CDR3 coding DNA: TGTGCCAGTAGTACCGGGACAGTACTATATAGCAATCAGCCCCAGCATTTT. The encoded protein is CASSTGTVLYSNQPQHF.

The V gene is TRBV6-5, the J gene TRBJ2-1; TRBD2 aligns across 14 bases. From germline, CDR1 is MNHEY and CDR2 SVGAGI. J was trimmed by 14 bases and V by 5 bases; bases with no gene match: 8. The CDR3 is 14 residues long. The CDR3 DNA follows: TGTGCCAGCAGTCCCCCGGGACTAGCGGGAGAGAAGTTCTTC. Translated, it gives CASSPPGLAGEKFF.

J is TRBJ2-1 and V is TRBV6-1; 10 nucleotides agree with TRBD2. J gave up 4 bases and V 6 bases, and 0 bases lay outside the gene matches. The CDR3 totals 13 residues. From germline, CDR1 is MNHNS and CDR2 SASEGT. CDR3 nucleotide sequence: TGTGCCAGCAGACTAGCGGGATACAATGAGCAGTTCTTC. Translation gives CASRLAGYNEQFF.

The chain is built from TRBV4-1 and TRBJ1-2, with D unclear. The CDR3 consists of 15 residues. CDR1 and CDR2 (germline): MGHRA, YSYEKL. Trimming removed 0 bases from V and 4 bases from J, with 12 bases in between. CDR3 protein: CASSQDQSRIYGYTF. DNA of the CDR3: TGCGCCAGCAGCCAAGATCAGAGCAGGATCTATGGCTACACCTTC.